This TCR beta chain stems from a study of vaccination effects on CD4 cells after COVID-19. Across the study: Samples collected post-vaccine were obtained a median of 72 days after the second dose.

J gave up 5 bases and V 1 base, and 9 bases lay outside the gene matches. The germline V gene encodes CDR1 LGHDT and CDR2 YNNKEL (reference sequence). This CDR3 region has 17 residues. Prior to sequencing, the ViraFEST assay stimulated PBMC with viral peptide pools, which expanded the antigen-specific CD4+ T cells. At the end of 9 to 11 days of culture, CD4+ T cells were isolated. All study participants received two doses of BNT162b2 or mRNA-1273 vaccine. As for this clone: Its antigen is unidentified.

Using immunoSEQ multiplex PCR, the repertoire was profiled, and TCRdb retains in-frame clones only, with some absent. The data contain fewer than 50,000 clones, about 80% of them singletons. The clonotype comes from a human donor who received a COVID-19 vaccine. Some clones in this sample may be carry-over from other donors' samples. The V gene is TRBV3-1 (or the pseudogene TRBV3-2), the J gene TRBJ2-5; 11 bases agree with TRBD2. The sample was CD4+ T cells from PBMCs cultured with HCoV-NL63 spike peptides, taken after COVID-19 vaccination. The CDR3 region is CASSQVGLAGGRETQYF. CDR3 nucleotide sequence: TGTGCCAGCAGCCAAGTTGGTCTAGCGGGGGGCCGTGAGACCCAGTACTTC.